The T cell receptor (beta chain) under discussion was sequenced for a study of molecular identifiers for immune sequencing clone quantification. Findings and limits, study-wide: Clones that had above 20 RNA copies took up over 98% of effector molecules but under 1% in naive cells.

A CD8+CD4-CCR7+CD45RA+ phenotype served as the sorting definition for naive CD8 T cells. Previously described methods and listed TCR primers were employed for the bulk TCR libraries. TCRdb re-derived calls from the PCR reads in MiXCR, one entry per CDR3 protein. In the table there are about 640,000 distinct CDR3 sequences, 15% to 20% of which are singletons. This clonotype was recorded many times. Its antigen remains unknown. The CDR3 has 13 residues. Unmatched junction bases numbered 6, after V lost 6 bases and J lost 7 bases. CDR1 and CDR2 (germline): MNHEY, SVGEGT. The TCR sequence derives from a human donor in good health. Some libraries in this study had Jurkat cell RNA spiked in. The chain combines TRBV6-2 or TRBV6-3 with TRBJ2-7, with TRBD1 matching over 10 bases. The source material was naive CD8+ T cells from blood, with Jurkat cell RNA spiked in. The subset: FACS-sorted CD8+CD4-CCR7+CD45RA+ naive T cells. This CDR3 reads CASSWDRGWEQYF. DNA for the CDR3: TGTGCCAGCAGCTGGGACAGGGGATGGGAGCAGTACTTC.